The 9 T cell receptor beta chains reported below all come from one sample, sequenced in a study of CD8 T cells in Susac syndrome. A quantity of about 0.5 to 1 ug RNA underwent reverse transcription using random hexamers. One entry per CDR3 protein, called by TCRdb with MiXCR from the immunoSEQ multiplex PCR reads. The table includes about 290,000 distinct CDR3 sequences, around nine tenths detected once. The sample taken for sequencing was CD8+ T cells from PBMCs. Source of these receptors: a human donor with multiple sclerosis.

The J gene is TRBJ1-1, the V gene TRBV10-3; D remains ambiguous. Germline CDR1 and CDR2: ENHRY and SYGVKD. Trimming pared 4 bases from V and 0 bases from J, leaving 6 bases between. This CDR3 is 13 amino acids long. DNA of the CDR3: TGTGCCATCAGTGCGGGAGTGAACACTGAAGCTTTCTTT. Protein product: CAISAGVNTEAFF.

This chain's CDR3 is CASSYSRVYEQFF. As DNA, the CDR3 is TGTGCCAGCAGTTACTCCAGGGTCTATGAGCAGTTCTTC. The chain joins TRBV6-6 to TRBJ2-1; D possibly corresponds to TRBD1 (5 bases). The CDR3 consists of 13 residues. Trimming took off 0 bases at V and 8 bases at J, with 8 bases between the two ends. Germline V gives CDR1 MNHNY, CDR2 SVGAGI (reference sequence).

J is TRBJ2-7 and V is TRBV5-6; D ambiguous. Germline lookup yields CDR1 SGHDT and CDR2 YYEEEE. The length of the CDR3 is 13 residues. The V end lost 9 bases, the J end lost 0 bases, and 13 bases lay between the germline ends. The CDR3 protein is CATSNPGSYEQYF. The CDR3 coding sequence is TGTGCCACCTCGAACCCTGGCTCCTACGAGCAGTACTTC.

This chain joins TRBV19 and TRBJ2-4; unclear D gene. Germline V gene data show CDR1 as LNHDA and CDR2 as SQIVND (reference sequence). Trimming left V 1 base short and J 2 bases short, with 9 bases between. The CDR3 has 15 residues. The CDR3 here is CASSIGGMSKNIQYF. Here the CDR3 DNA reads TGTGCCAGTAGTATAGGAGGAATGTCCAAAAACATTCAGTACTTC.

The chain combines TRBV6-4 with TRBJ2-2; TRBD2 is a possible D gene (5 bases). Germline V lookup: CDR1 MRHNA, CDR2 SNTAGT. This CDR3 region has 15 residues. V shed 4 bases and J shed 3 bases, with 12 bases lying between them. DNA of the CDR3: TGTGCCAGCAGTGTGAAGGGAGAGGACACCGGGGAGCTGTTTTTT. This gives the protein CASSVKGEDTGELFF.

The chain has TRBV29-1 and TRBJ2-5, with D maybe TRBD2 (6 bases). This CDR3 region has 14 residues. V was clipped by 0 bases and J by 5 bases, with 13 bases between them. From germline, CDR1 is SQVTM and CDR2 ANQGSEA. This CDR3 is CSVEERRGGETQYF. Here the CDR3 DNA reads TGCAGCGTTGAAGAAAGGCGGGGTGGCGAGACCCAGTACTTC.

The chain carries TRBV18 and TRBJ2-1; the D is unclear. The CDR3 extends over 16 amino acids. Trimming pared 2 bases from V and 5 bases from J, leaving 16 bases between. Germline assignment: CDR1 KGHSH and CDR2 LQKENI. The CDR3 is CASSPITAEWDNEQFF. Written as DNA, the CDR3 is TGTGCCAGCTCACCAATTACAGCAGAGTGGGACAATGAGCAGTTCTTC.

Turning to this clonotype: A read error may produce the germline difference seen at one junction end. The CDR3 protein is CANSGGQLITDTQYF. In nucleotides, the CDR3 is TGTGCCAACAGCGGGGGACAGCTAATCACAGATACGCAGTATTTT. The chain links TRBV9 to TRBJ2-3, with TRBD2 as a possible D gene (8 bases). Germline CDR1 and CDR2: SGDLS and YYNGEE. The CDR3 covers 15 residues.

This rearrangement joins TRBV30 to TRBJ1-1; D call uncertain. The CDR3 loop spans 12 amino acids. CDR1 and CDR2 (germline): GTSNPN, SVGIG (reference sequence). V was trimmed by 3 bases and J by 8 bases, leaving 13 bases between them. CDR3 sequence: CAWRKVVVEAFF. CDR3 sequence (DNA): TGTGCCTGGAGGAAGGTCGTGGTAGAAGCTTTCTTT.